This record concerns one TCR beta chain sequence. The antigen is unknown. The data belong to a study of PD-1 blockade in classical Hodgkin lymphoma. Notes on the study in general: Baseline diversity resembling that of newly diagnosed patients was seen in complete responders. No one has yet defined what causes the repertoire differences, which may be disease activity or prior therapy.

Each patient experienced a relapse that followed autologous stem cell transplantation, and brentuximab vedotin exposure varied. This CDR3 has 16 residues. With V trimmed by 1 base and J by 0 bases, 4 bases remained unmatched. Germline values: CDR1 SGHTA, CDR2 FQGNSA. TCRdb's table, derived via immunoSEQ multiplex PCR, lists solely in-frame clones and lacks some. The sample has roughly 25,000 clones; around 80% are singletons. The sequence came from a human donor with classical Hodgkin lymphoma. Material: peripheral blood mononuclear cells (PBMCs), obtained before the second cycle of nivolumab. The J gene is TRBJ2-7, the V gene TRBV7-2; 9 positions match TRBD2. The CDR3 sequence: CASSLVSGGLSYEQYF. The CDR3, as DNA: TGTGCCAGCAGCTTAGTTAGCGGGGGCCTCTCCTACGAGCAGTACTTC. The variable domain in full, completed from reference TRBV7-2 and TRBJ2-7, reads GAGVSQSPSNKVTEKGKDVELRCDPISGHTALYWYRQSLGQGLEFLIYFQGNSAPDKSGLPSDRFSAERTGGSVSTLTIQRTQQEDSAVYLCASSLVSGGLSYEQYFGPGTRLTVT.